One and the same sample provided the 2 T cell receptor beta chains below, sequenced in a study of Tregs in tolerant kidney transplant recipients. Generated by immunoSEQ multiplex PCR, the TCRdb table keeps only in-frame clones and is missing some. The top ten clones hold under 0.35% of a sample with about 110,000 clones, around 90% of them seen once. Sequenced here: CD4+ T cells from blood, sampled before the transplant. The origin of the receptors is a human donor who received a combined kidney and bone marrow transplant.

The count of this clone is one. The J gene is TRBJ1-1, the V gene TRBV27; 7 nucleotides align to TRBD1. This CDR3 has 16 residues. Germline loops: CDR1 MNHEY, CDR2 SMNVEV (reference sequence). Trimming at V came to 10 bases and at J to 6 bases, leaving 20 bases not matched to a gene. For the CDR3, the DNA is TGTGCCACTGTAGCAATCGGGACAGCTTCCGGGGCTGAAGCTTTCTTT. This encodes CATVAIGTASGAEAFF.

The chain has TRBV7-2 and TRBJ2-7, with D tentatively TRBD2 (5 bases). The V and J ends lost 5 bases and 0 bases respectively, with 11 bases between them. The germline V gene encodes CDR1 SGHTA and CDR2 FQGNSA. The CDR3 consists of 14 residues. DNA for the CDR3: TGTGCCAGCAGCCCCTACCGGGGCTCCTACGAGCAGTACTTC. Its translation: CASSPYRGSYEQYF.